The entry below gives a single TCR beta chain sequence along with its context. A junction end diverges from the germline sequence, so it may reflect a read error. This sample was taken from a study of T-cell reconstitution after alpha-beta-depleted transplantation in children. The CDR3 contains 12 residues. Germline loops: CDR1 LNHDA, CDR2 SQIVND (reference sequence). The authors prepared the TCRbeta library with unique molecular identifiers. TCRdb ran MiXCR on the PCR reads and lists one entry per CDR3 protein. The repertoire holds some 300,000 distinct CDR3 sequences, with approximately 10% as singletons.

This TCR derives from a human donor who donated a stem cell graft to a child with acute lymphoblastic leukemia. The rearrangement links TRBV19 to TRBJ2-1; TRBD2 is a possible D gene (6 bases). This specimen consisted of PBMCs from the stem cell graft donor, obtained from the stem cell graft. The CDR3 region is CASSSPGLFTWF. For the CDR3, the DNA is TGTGCCAGTAGTTCCCCGGGACTCTTTACTTGGTTC.